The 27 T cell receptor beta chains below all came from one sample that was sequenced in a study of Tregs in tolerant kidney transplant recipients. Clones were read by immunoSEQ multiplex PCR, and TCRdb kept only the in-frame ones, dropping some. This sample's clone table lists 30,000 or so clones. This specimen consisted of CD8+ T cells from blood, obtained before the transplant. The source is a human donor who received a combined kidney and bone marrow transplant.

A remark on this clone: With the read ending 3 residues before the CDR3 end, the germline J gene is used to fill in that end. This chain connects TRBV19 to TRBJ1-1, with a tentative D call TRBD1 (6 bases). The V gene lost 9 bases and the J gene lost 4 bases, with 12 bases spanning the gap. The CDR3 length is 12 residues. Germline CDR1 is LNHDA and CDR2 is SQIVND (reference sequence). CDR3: CASNLGGTEAFF. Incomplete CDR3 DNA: TGTGCCAGCAACCTAGGGGGCACTGAA.

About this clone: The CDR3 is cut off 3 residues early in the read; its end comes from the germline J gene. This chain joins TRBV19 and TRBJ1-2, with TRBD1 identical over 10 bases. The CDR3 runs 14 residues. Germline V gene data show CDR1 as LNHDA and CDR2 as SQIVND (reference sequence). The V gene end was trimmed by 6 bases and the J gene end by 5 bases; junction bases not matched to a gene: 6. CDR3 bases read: TGTGCCAGTAGGACAGGGGGCGCCGGATATGGC. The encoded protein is CASRTGGAGYG. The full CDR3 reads CASRTGGAGYGYTF.

The CDR3 spells CAWNQGLGGNSPLHF. The DNA read from the CDR3 is TGTGCCTGGAATCAAGGGTTAGGGGGAAATTCACCC. V is TRBV30 and J is TRBJ1-6; a possible D gene is TRBD1 (6 bases). The read finishes 3 residues shy of the CDR3 end, and the germline J gene is used to complete it. This CDR3 comprises 15 residues. Germline CDR1 is GTSNPN and CDR2 is SVGIG (reference sequence). Trimming stripped 4 bases from V and 7 bases from J, with 17 bases between.

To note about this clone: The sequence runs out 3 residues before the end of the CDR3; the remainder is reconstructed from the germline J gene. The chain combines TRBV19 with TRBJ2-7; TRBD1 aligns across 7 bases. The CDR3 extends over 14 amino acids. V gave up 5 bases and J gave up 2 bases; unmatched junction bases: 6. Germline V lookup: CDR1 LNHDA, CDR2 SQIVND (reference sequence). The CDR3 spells CASSLRDSPYEQYF. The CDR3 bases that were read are TGTGCCAGTAGTCTTAGGGACAGCCCCTACGAG.

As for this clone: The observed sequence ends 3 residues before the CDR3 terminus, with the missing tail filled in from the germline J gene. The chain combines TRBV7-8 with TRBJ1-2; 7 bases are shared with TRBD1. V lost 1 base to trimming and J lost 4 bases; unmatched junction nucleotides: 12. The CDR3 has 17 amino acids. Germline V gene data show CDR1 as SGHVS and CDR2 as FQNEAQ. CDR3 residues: CASSLGGTASNPYGYTF. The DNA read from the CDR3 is TGTGCCAGCAGCTTAGGGGGGACAGCTAGTAACCCCTATGGC.

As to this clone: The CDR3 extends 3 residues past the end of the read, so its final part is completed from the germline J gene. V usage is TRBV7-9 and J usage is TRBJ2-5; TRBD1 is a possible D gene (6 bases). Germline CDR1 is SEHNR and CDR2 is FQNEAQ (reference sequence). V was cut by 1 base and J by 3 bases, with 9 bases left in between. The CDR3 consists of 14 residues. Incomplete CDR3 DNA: TGTGCCAGCAGCTTAGGTGCAGGGGAAGAGACC. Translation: CASSLGAGEET. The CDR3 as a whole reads CASSLGAGEETQYF.

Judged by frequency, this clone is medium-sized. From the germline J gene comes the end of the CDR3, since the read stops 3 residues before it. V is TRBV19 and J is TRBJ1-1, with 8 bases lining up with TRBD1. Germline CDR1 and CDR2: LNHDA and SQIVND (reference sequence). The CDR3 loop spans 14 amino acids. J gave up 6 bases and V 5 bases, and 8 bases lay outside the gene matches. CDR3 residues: CASSLGQGTPEAFF. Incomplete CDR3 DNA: TGTGCCAGTAGTCTAGGACAGGGAACTCCTGAA.

CDR3 DNA (partial): TGTGCCAGTACTCGACTAGCGGAAAGCTCCTACGAG. Translated: CASTRLAESSYE. The entire CDR3 reads CASTRLAESSYEQYF. The rearrangement links TRBV19 to TRBJ2-7; 9 nucleotides agree with TRBD2. The read halts 3 residues ahead of the CDR3 end, with the missing end drawn from the germline J gene. Germline V lookup: CDR1 LNHDA, CDR2 SQIVND (reference sequence). CDR3 length equals 15 residues. V lost 7 bases, J lost 0 bases, and 7 bases stayed unmatched.

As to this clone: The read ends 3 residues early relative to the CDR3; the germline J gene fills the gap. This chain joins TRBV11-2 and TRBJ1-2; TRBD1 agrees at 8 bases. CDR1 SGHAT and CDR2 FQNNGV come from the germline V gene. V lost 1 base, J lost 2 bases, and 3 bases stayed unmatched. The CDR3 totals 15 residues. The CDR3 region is CASSLGDRGNYGYTF. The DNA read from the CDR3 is TGTGCCAGCAGCTTAGGAGACAGGGGAAACTATGGC.

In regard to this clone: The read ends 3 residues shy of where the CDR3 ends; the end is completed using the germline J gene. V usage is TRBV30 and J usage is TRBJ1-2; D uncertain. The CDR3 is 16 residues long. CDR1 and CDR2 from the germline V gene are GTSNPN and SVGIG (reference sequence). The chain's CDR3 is CAWSVLTGPPGSDYTF. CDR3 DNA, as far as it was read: TGTGCCTGGAGTGTATTAACCGGGCCACCGGGGTCCGAC.

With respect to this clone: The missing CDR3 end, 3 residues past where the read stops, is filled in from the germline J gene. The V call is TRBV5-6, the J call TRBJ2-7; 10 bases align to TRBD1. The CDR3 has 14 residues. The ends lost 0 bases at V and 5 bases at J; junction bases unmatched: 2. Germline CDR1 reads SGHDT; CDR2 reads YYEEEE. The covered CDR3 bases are TGTGCCAGCAGCTTGGGGGACAGGGGCCACGAG. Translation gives CASSLGDRGHE. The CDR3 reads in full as CASSLGDRGHEQYF. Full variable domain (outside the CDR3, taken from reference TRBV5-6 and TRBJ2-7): DAGVTQSPTHLIKTRGQQVTLRCSPKSGHDTVSWYQQALGQGPQFIFQYYEEEERQRGNFPDRFSGHQFPNYSSELNVNALLLGDSALYLCASSLGDRGHEQYFGPGTRLTVT.

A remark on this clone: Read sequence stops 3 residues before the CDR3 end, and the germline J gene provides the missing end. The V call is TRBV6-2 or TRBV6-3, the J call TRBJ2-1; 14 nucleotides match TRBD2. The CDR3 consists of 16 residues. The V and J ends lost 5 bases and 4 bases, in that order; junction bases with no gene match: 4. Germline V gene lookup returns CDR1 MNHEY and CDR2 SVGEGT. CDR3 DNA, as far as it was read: TGTGCCAGCAGTGGACTAGCGGGAGGTTCTTACAATGAG. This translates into CASSGLAGGSYNE. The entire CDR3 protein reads CASSGLAGGSYNEQFF.

CDR3 protein: CASSTRTGATDTQYF. The sequenced part of the CDR3 DNA is TGTGCCAGTAGTACGCGGACAGGGGCGACAGATACG. The chain carries TRBV19 and TRBJ2-3, with TRBD1 matching 9 bases. The read comes to an end 3 residues before the CDR3 does, leaving the germline J gene to fill in the end. The germline V gene encodes CDR1 LNHDA and CDR2 SQIVND (reference sequence). This CDR3 has 15 amino acids. The trim removed 4 bases at V and 3 bases at J, leaving 5 bases unmatched.

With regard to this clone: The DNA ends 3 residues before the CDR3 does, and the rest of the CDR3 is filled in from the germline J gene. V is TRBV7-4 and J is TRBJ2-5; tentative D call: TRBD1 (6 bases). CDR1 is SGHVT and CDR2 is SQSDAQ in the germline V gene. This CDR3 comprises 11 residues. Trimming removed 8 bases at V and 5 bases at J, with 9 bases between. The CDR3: CASGGLETQYF. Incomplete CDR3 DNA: TGTGCCAGCGGGGGCCTGGAGACC.

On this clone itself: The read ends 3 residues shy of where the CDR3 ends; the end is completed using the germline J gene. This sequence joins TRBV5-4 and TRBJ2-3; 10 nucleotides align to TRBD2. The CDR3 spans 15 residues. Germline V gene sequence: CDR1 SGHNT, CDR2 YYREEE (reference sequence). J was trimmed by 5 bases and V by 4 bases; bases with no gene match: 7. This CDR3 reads CASSITSGAVDTQYF. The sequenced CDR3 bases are TGTGCCAGCAGCATTACTAGCGGGGCCGTAGATACG.

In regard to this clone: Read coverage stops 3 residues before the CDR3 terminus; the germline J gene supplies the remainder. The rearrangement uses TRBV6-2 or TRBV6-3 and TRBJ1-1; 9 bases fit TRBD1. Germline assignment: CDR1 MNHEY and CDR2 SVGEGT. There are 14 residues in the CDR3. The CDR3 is CASSYTTGGDAAFF. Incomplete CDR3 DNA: TGTGCCAGCAGTTACACGACAGGGGGTGATGCA.

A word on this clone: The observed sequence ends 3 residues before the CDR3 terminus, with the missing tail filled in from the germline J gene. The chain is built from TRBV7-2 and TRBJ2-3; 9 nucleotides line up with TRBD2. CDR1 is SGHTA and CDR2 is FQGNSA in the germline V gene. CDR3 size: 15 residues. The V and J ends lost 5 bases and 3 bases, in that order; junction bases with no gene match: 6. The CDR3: CASSPIAGVTDTQYF. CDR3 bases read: TGTGCCAGCAGCCCAATAGCGGGAGTTACAGATACG.

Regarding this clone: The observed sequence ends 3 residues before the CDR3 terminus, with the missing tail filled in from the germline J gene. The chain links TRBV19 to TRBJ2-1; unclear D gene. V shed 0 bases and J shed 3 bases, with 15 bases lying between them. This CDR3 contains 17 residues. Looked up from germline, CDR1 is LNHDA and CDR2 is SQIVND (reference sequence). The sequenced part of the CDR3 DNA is TGTGCCAGTAGTATAGACCAAAGGTCCTTCATCTACAATGAG. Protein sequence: CASSIDQRSFIYNE. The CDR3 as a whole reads CASSIDQRSFIYNEQFF.

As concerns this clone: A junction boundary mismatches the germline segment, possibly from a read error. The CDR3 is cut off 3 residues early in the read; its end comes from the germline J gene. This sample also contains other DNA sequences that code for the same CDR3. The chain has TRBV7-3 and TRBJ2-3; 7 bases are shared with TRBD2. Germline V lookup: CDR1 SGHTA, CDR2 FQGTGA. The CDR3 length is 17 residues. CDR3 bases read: TGTGCCAGCAGCTCCATCACCGCTAGCGGAAGCACGGATACG. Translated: CASSSITASGSTDT. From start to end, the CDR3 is CASSSITASGSTDTQYF.

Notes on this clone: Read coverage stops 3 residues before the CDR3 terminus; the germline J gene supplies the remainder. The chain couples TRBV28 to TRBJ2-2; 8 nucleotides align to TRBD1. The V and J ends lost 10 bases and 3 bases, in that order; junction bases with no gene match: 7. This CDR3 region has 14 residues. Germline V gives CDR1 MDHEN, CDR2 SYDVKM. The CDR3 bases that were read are TGTGCCACCAGGACAGGGACGGACACCGGGGAG. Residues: CATRTGTDTGE. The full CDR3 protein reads CATRTGTDTGELFF.

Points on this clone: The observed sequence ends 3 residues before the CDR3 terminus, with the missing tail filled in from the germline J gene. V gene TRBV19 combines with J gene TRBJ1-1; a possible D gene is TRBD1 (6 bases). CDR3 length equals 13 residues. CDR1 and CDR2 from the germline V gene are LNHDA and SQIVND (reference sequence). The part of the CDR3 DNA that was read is TGTGCCAGTAGACCCAGGGACAAACCAGAA. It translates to CASRPRDKPE. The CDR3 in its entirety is CASRPRDKPEAFF.

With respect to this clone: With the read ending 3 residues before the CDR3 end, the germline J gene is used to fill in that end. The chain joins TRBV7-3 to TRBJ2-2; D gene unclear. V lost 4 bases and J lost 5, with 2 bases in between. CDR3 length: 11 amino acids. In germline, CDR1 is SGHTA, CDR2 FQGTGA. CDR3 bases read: TGTGCCAGCAGCTCGACCGGGGAG. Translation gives CASSSTGE. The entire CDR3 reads CASSSTGELFF.

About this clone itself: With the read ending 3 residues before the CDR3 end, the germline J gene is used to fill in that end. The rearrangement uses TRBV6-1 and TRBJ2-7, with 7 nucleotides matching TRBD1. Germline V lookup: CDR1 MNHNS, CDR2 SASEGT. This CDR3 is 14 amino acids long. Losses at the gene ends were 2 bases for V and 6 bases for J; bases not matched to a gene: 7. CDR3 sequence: CASSESTGRGEQYF. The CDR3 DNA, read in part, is TGTGCCAGCAGTGAATCGACAGGGAGAGGCGAG.

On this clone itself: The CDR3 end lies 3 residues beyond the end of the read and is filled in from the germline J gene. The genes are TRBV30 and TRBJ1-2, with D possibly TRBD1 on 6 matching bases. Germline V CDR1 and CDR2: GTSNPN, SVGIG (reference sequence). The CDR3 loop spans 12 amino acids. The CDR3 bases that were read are TGTGCCTGGAGTGACAACCAGGGGTGC. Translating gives CAWSDNQGC. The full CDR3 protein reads CAWSDNQGCYTF.

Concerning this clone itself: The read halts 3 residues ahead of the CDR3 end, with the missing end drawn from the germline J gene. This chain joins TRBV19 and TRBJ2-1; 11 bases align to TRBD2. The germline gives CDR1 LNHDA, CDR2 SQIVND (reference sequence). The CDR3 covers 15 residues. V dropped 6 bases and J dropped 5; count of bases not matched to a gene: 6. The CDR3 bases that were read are TGTGCCAGTAGCTGGGGGACTAGCGGCAACAATGAG. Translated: CASSWGTSGNNE. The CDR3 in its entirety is CASSWGTSGNNEQFF.

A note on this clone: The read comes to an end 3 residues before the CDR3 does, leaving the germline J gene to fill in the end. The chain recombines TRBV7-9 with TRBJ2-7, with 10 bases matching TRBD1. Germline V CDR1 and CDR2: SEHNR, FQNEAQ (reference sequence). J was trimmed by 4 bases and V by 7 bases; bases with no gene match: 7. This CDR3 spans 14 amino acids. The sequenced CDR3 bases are TGTGCCAGCAACACCGGGACAGGGGATTACGAG. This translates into CASNTGTGDYE. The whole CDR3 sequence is CASNTGTGDYEQYF.

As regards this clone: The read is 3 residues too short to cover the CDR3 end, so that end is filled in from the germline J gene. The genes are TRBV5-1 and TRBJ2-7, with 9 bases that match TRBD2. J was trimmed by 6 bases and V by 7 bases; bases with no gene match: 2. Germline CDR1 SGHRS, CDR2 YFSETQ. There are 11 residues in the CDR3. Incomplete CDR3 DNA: TGCGCCAGCGGTAGCGGGAGCGAG. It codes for CASGSGSE. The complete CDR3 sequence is CASGSGSEQYF.